This paragraph reports one T cell receptor beta chain. PCR primers comprised 60 Vbeta and 13 Jbeta primers. Assay: immunoSEQ multiplex PCR; the TCRdb copy retains only in-frame clones and omits some. The sample yields 200,000 to 250,000 clones, around 80% seen once. CDR3 size: 15 residues. Germline V gene lookup returns CDR1 KGHSH and CDR2 LQKENI. V lost 5 bases and J lost 0, with 14 bases in between. This sample was included in a study of cytomegalovirus exposure and HLA in healthy donors. This clonotype was sampled from an older woman in good health and CMV-seropositive. J is TRBJ2-7 and V is TRBV18, with D maybe TRBD2 (5 bases). Sequenced sample: PBMCs. CDR3 DNA: TGTGCCAGCTCATCTCGGGAAGTTAGCTCCTACGAGCAGTACTTC. This codes for CASSSREVSSYEQYF.